This TCR beta chain was recovered during a study of early T cells in non-severe SARS-CoV-2 infection. Turning to the study itself: Alpha and beta chains were unpaired, from unsorted whole-blood bulk RNA.

Points from the study as a whole: Matching with VDJdb favored anti-spike CD8 responses (missing private and CD4 specificities).

This clonotype was seen a handful of times. What it binds is not known. cDNA molecules, individually, were tagged with unique molecular identifiers. TCRdb re-analysed the 5' RACE reads in MiXCR, keeping a single row per CDR3 protein. The table records around 79,000 distinct CDR3 sequences, about 11% of them present only once. This clonotype was sampled from an adult who was a healthcare worker with PCR-confirmed SARS-CoV-2 infection or an uninfected control (not recorded which). The material was whole blood, obtained at baseline.

CDR3 sequence (DNA): TGTGCCAGCAGCCAAGTGACATCCCGCGGCTACACCTTC. It is translated as CASSQVTSRGYTF. This rearrangement joins TRBV3-1 to TRBJ1-2, with no clear D. This CDR3 has 13 residues. Trimming left V 1 base short and J 8 bases short, with 11 bases between. The germline gives CDR1 LGHDT, CDR2 YNNKEL (reference sequence).